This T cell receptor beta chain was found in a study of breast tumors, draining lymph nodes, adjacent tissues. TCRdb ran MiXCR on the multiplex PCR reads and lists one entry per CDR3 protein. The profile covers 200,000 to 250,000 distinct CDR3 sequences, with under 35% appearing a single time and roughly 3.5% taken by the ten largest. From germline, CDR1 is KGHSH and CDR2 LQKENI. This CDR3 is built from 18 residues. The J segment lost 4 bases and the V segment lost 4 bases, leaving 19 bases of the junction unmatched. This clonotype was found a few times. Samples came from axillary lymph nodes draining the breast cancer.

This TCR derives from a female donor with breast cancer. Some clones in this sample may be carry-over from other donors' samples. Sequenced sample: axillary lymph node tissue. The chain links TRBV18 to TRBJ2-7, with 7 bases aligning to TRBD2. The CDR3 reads CASSRFGQAGNNRYEQYF. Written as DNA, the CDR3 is TGTGCCAGCTCACGGTTCGGGCAAGCGGGAAACAACAGGTACGAGCAGTACTTC.